The clone carrying this T cell receptor (beta chain) was detected a few times. The sample belongs to a study of blood T cells in healthy people across ages. A second PCR, run for roughly 6 to 11 cycles, used a sample-barcoded 5' primer plus a J-beta primer mix. TCRdb independently ran MiXCR on the 5' RACE reads; one entry per CDR3 protein. The table lists roughly 800,000 distinct CDR3 sequences, 58% of them singletons. Extraction yielded at least 6 micrograms of total RNA per sample. Looked up from germline, CDR1 is ENHRY and CDR2 is SYGVKD. The CDR3 length is 14 residues. The V gene lost 4 bases and the J gene lost 0 bases, with 10 bases spanning the gap.

Sequencing was done on a sample of blood. The rearrangement joins TRBV10-3 to TRBJ2-7; D gene unclear. The TCR sequence derives from a man aged 25-45 years in good health. The CDR3 loop is CAISVAGSSYEQYF. In DNA form, the CDR3 reads TGTGCCATCAGTGTCGCTGGAAGCTCCTACGAGCAGTACTTC.